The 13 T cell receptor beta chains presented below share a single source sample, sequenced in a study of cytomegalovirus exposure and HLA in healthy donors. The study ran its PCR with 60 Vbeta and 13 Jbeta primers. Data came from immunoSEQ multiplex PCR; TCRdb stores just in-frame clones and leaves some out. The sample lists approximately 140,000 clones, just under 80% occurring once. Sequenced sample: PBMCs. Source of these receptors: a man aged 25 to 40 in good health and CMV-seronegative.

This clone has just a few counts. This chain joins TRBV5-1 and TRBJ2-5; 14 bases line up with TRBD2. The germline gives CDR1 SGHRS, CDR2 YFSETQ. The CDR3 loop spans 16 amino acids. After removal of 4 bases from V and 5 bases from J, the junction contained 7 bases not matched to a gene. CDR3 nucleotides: TGCGCCAGCAGCGGGACTAGCGGGGGAAGGTGGGAGACCCAGTACTTC. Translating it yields CASSGTSGGRWETQYF.

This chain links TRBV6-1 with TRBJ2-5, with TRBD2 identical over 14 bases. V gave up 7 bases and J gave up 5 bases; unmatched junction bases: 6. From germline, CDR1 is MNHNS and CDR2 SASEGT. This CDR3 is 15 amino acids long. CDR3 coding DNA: TGTGCCAGCATCGGACTAGCGGGGGGTGGGGAGACCCAGTACTTC. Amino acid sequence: CASIGLAGGGETQYF.

The CDR3 coding sequence is TGTGCCAGCAGTCTTCCCAAAGCGGGAGCCTACGAGCAGTACTTC. Protein product: CASSLPKAGAYEQYF. The rearrangement links TRBV28 to TRBJ2-7; 8 positions agree with TRBD2. The V gene's germline CDR1 is MDHEN and CDR2 SYDVKM. With V trimmed by 5 bases and J by 2 bases, 8 bases remained unmatched. The CDR3 totals 15 residues.

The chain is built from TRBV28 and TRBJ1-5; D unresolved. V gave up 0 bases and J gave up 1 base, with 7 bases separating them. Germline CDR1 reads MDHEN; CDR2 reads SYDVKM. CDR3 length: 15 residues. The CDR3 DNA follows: TGTGCCAGCAGTTTATGGCGGGGAAGCAATCAGCCCCAGCATTTT. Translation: CASSLWRGSNQPQHF.

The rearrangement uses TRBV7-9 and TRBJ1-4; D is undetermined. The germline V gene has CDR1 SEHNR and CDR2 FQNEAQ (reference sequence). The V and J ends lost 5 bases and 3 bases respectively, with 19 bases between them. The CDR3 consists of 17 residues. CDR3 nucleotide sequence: TGTGCCAGCAGCCCGTCCATCCCCTTGACACCTAATGAAAAACTGTTTTTT. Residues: CASSPSIPLTPNEKLFF. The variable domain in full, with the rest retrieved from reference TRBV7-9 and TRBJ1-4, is DTGVSQNPRHKITKRGQNVTFRCDPISEHNRLYWYRQTLGQGPEFLTYFQNEAQLEKSRLLSDRFSAERPKGSFSTLEIQRTEQGDSAMYLCASSPSIPLTPNEKLFFGSGTQLSVL.

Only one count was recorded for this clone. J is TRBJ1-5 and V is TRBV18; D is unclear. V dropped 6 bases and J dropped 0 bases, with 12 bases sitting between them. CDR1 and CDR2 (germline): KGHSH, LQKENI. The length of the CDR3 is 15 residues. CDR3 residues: CASSRGVNSNQPQHF. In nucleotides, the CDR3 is TGTGCCAGCTCCCGCGGGGTGAATAGCAATCAGCCCCAGCATTTT.

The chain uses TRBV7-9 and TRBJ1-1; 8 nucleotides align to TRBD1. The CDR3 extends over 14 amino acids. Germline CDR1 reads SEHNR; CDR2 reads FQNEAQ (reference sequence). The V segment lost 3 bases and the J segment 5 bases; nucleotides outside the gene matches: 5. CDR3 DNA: TGTGCCAGCAGCTTCGACAGGGGAAGTACTGAAGCTTTCTTT. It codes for CASSFDRGSTEAFF.

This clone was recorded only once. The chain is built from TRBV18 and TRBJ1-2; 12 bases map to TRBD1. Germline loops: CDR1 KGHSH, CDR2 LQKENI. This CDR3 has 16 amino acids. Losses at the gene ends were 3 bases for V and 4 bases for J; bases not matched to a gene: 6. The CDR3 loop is CASSPGQGALSYGYTF. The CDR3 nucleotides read TGTGCCAGCTCACCGGGACAGGGGGCCCTAAGCTATGGCTACACCTTC.

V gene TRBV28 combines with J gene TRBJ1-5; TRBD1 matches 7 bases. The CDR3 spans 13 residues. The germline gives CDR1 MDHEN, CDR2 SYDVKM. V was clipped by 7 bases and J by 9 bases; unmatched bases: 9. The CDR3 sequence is CASTPTGRWPQHF. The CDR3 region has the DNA TGTGCCAGCACCCCGACAGGGAGATGGCCCCAGCATTTT. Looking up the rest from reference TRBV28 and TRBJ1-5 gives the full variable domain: DVKVTQSSRYLVKRTGEKVFLECVQDMDHENMFWYRQDPGLGLRLIYFSYDVKMKEKGDIPEGYSVSREKKERFSLILESASTNQTSMYLCASTPTGRWPQHFGDGTRLSIL.

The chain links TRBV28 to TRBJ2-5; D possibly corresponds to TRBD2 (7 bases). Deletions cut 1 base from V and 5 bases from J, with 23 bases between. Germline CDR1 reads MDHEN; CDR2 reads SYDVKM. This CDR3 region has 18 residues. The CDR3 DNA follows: TGTGCCAGCAGTTTATTAGTCGGTGAGGGGGGGGCTTCGGAGACCCAGTACTTC. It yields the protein CASSLLVGEGGASETQYF.

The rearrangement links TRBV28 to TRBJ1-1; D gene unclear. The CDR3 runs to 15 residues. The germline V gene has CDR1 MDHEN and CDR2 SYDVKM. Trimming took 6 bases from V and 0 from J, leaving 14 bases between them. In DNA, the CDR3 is TGTGCCAGCAGCGGAGACCGAAGGATGAACACTGAAGCTTTCTTT. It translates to CASSGDRRMNTEAFF.

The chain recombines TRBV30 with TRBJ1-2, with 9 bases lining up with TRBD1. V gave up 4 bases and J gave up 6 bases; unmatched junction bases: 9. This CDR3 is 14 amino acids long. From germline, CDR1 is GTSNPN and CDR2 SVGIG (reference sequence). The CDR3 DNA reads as TGTGCCTGGAACCGGGACAGGGTCTGGCATGGCTACACCTTC. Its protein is CAWNRDRVWHGYTF.

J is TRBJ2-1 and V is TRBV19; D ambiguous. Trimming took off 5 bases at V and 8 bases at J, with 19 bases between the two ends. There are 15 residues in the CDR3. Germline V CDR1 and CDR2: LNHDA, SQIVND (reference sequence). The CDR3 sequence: CASSQPGRVRYEQFF. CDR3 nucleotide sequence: TGTGCCAGTAGTCAACCGGGTCGTGTGCGATATGAGCAGTTCTTC.